The clone carrying this TCR beta chain was seen at least ten times. TCRdb used MiXCR to reprocess the PCR reads, holding one entry per CDR3 protein. The data show 6,600 or so distinct CDR3 sequences, about 31% seen once. This entry comes from a study of immune characterization of retroperitoneal liposarcoma. The germline V gene encodes CDR1 SGHRS and CDR2 YFSETQ. CDR3 size: 18 residues. V lost 3 bases to trimming and J lost 1 base; unmatched junction nucleotides: 12. Sequenced material: tumor tissue. The receptor was isolated from a female donor with retroperitoneal liposarcoma. This rearrangement joins TRBV5-1 to TRBJ2-7, with TRBD2 matching 11 bases. In DNA, the CDR3 is TGCGCCAGCAGCTCCCGGCCGGTGACTAGCGGGAATTCCTACGAGCAGTACTTC. It encodes CASSSRPVTSGNSYEQYF. The full variable domain, in which reference TRBV5-1 and TRBJ2-7 provide the parts outside the CDR3, is KAGVTQTPRYLIKTRGQQVTLSCSPISGHRSVSWYQQTPGQGLQFLFEYFSETQRNKGNFPGRFSGRQFSNSRSEMNVSTLELGDSALYLCASSSRPVTSGNSYEQYFGPGTRLTVT.